This T cell receptor (beta chain) was recovered during a study of blood T cell repertoires in COVID-19. On the study more broadly: T cells, B-cell-depleted T cells, or PBMCs supplied cDNA or gDNA.

Repertoires were generated with immunoSEQ multiplex PCR, while TCRdb's copy carries only in-frame clones and drops some. The sample includes 250,000 to 400,000 clones, roughly 86% of them seen just once. Trimming removed 0 bases from V and 10 bases from J, with 13 bases in between. Per the germline V gene, CDR1 is SGHNT and CDR2 is YYREEE (reference sequence). The CDR3 sequence is 13 residues long. V and J are TRBV5-4 and TRBJ1-1; a possible D gene is TRBD1 (5 bases). Material: PBMCs or T cells enriched from blood (not recorded which). The sequence derives from a woman aged 30 to 39 who had recovered from COVID-19. CDR3 DNA sequence: TGTGCCAGCAGCTTGGGAGGACAACTTGGAGCTTTCTTT. Its protein product is CASSLGGQLGAFF.